This is a list of T cell receptor beta chains from one sample in a study of a mutant IDH1 vaccine in newly diagnosed glioma. No antigen is known for these receptors. Method: immunoSEQ multiplex PCR; TCRdb's copy keeps in-frame clones and lacks some. This sample has approximately 31,000 clones, with roughly 84% found just once. Sequencing was performed on PBMCs, taken from a glioma patient whose treatment included an IDH1 peptide vaccine. These receptors were obtained from a man aged 25 to 45 with glioma. Each CDR3 is given with its conserved first and last residue. A D gene is named only where the DNA matches it firmly. The size of a clone is reported for some rows only, either as once, few or many, or as a class for expanded clones.

d_call	clone_size	j_call	v_call	cdr3_aa	cdr3_nt
TRBD1	few	TRBJ1-1	TRBV29-1	CSVGAGGNTEAFF	TGCAGCGTGGGGGCAGGGGGGAACACTGAAGCTTTCTTT
TRBD2	NA	TRBJ2-3	TRBV4-2	CASSQDLAGSTDTQYF	TGTGCCAGCAGCCAGGACCTAGCGGGGAGCACAGATACGCAGTATTTT
NA	NA	TRBJ1-4	TRBV6-1	CASSEARPNREGNEKLFF	TGTGCCAGCAGTGAAGCCCGACCTAACAGGGAGGGAAATGAAAAACTGTTTTTT
NA	NA	TRBJ1-1	TRBV4-3	CASSQDSGFPAEAFF	TGCGCCAGCAGCCAAGATTCCGGATTCCCGGCTGAAGCTTTCTTT
NA	NA	TRBJ2-1	TRBV20-1	CSARCGGEQFF	TGCAGTGCTAGATGCGGCGGTGAGCAGTTCTTC
TRBD2	NA	TRBJ2-1	TRBV5-1	CASSSSGSPSNEQFF	TGCGCCAGCAGCTCCAGCGGGAGTCCCTCCAATGAGCAGTTCTTC
NA	NA	TRBJ2-2	TRBV6-6	CASSYVQGWAGELFF	TGTGCCAGCAGTTACGTGCAGGGTTGGGCCGGGGAGCTGTTTTTT
NA	NA	TRBJ1-2	TRBV10-3	CAISEKGGYTF	TGTGCCATCAGTGAGAAAGGGGGCTACACCTTC
NA	few	TRBJ2-2	TRBV7-3	CASSLNRVSGELFF	TGTGCCAGCAGCTTAAACAGGGTCTCTGGGGAGCTGTTTTTT
NA	few	TRBJ2-7	TRBV9	CASSPGEAALSYEQYF	TGTGCCAGCAGCCCAGGGGAGGCCGCCCTCTCCTACGAGCAGTACTTC
NA	once	TRBJ1-1	TRBV21-1	CASIPRAGAYTEAFF	TGTGCCAGCATCCCACGAGCCGGGGCCTACACTGAAGCTTTCTTT
NA	NA	TRBJ1-6	TRBV30	CAWSGGTPYNSPLHF	TGTGCCTGGAGTGGGGGGACACCCTATAATTCACCCCTCCACTTT
NA	NA	TRBJ2-3	TRBV27	CASNPMSSPEGYSTDTQYF	TGTGCCAGCAACCCCATGTCTAGCCCGGAAGGTTATAGCACAGATACGCAGTATTTT
NA	NA	TRBJ2-7	TRBV5-4	CASSSGTNYAQYF	TGTGCCAGCAGCAGTGGGACCAACTACGCGCAGTACTTC
NA	once	TRBJ2-7	TRBV5-4	CASSLGGGDYEQYF	TGTGCCAGCAGCTTGGGTGGGGGAGACTACGAGCAGTACTTC
NA	once	TRBJ2-1	TRBV6-6	CASGPRGTVYNEQFF	TGTGCCAGCGGACCACGGGGGACCGTTTACAATGAGCAGTTCTTC
NA	NA	TRBJ1-4	TRBV5-1	CASANENPTNEKLFF	TGCGCCAGCGCAAACGAGAACCCTACTAATGAAAAACTGTTTTTT
NA	NA	TRBJ1-6	TRBV7-9	CASSQKANSPLHF	TGTGCCAGCAGCCAAAAGGCTAATTCACCCCTCCACTTT
NA	NA	TRBJ1-1	TRBV30	CAWREAGMNTEAFF	TGTGCCTGGAGAGAAGCAGGGATGAACACTGAAGCTTTCTTT
TRBD1	NA	TRBJ1-2	TRBV29-1	CSVERQGGGYTF	TGCAGCGTTGAAAGACAGGGTGGTGGCTACACCTTC
TRBD1	NA	TRBJ1-2	TRBV19	CASSPRDRGPTYGYTF	TGTGCCAGTAGTCCAAGGGACAGGGGGCCCACCTATGGCTACACCTTC
NA	medium-sized	TRBJ2-1	TRBV7-2	CASSLDLAVQFF	TGTGCCAGCAGCTTAGACTTGGCCGTCCAGTTCTTC
NA	NA	TRBJ1-5	TRBV21-1	CASSNDGGGLYSNQPQHF	TGTGCCAGCAGCAATGATGGAGGGGGGCTGTATAGCAATCAGCCCCAGCATTTT
NA	medium-sized	TRBJ2-2	TRBV15	CATSRVRGAGGELFF	TGTGCCACCAGCAGAGTTCGGGGGGCCGGCGGGGAGCTGTTTTTT
NA	NA	TRBJ1-1	TRBV7-9	CASSRRSTDRNTEAFF	TGTGCCAGCAGTAGGAGATCGACTGACAGGAACACTGAAGCTTTCTTT
TRBD2	NA	TRBJ2-3	TRBV4-1	CASSPSGALDTQYF	TGCGCCAGCAGCCCTAGCGGGGCCTTAGATACGCAGTATTTT
TRBD2	NA	TRBJ2-2	TRBV19	CASSRGLAGGNTGELFF	TGTGCCAGTAGTCGAGGACTAGCGGGGGGGAACACCGGGGAGCTGTTTTTT
NA	NA	TRBJ1-3	TRBV4-3	CASSQGRDIRNTIYF	TGCGCCAGCAGCCAAGGCCGGGACATAAGAAACACCATATATTTT
NA	NA	TRBJ1-3	TRBV7-2	CASSRRSSGNTIYF	TGTGCCAGCAGCCGACGTAGCTCTGGAAACACCATATATTTT
NA	NA	TRBJ2-3	TRBV7-9	CASSLRVVGRRSGDTQYF	TGTGCCAGCAGCTTACGTGTTGTTGGCAGACGATCAGGGGATACGCAGTATTTT
NA	NA	TRBJ1-4	TRBV10-1	CASRDTRNEKLFF	TGCGCCAGCAGGGACACTAGAAATGAAAAACTATTTTTT
TRBD2	NA	TRBJ2-7	TRBV4-1	CASSQDGGAYEQYF	TGCGCCAGCAGCCAAGATGGGGGGGCCTACGAGCAGTACTTC
NA	once	TRBJ2-4	TRBV5-4	CASSLEAAENIQYF	TGTGCCAGCAGCTTGGAAGCAGCAGAAAACATTCAGTACTTC
TRBD1	once	TRBJ1-2	TRBV6-5	CASSKGQPYGYTF	TGTGCCAGCAGTAAGGGACAGCCCTATGGCTACACCTTC
NA	NA	TRBJ2-7	TRBV10-2	CADSATSLGEQYF	TGCGCCGACTCCGCTACCTCCCTCGGCGAGCAGTACTTC
TRBD1	NA	TRBJ1-2	TRBV27	CASSATGVGYTF	TGTGCCAGCAGTGCGACAGGGGTTGGCTACACCTTC
TRBD2	NA	TRBJ2-7	TRBV6-5	CASSYISSGMAEQYF	TGTGCCAGCAGTTACATCTCTAGCGGGATGGCCGAGCAGTACTTC
NA	few	TRBJ1-5	TRBV28	CASSFANQPQHF	TGTGCCAGCAGTTTTGCGAATCAGCCCCAGCATTTT
NA	once	TRBJ2-1	TRBV7-8	CASSGVGLSGEQFF	TGTGCCAGCAGCGGCGTAGGACTATCAGGTGAGCAGTTCTTC
NA	once	TRBJ2-3	TRBV5-4	CASSSSADTQYF	TGTGCCAGCAGCTCGAGCGCAGATACGCAGTATTTT
TRBD1	NA	TRBJ2-7	TRBV4-3	CASSQGTGWDYEQYF	TGCGCCAGCAGCCAAGGGACAGGGTGGGACTACGAGCAGTACTTC
NA	NA	TRBJ2-7	TRBV25-1	CASSESGLYEQYF	TGTGCCAGCAGTGAATCGGGGCTTTACGAGCAGTACTTC
TRBD1	NA	TRBJ1-5	TRBV7-2	CASSPWDRGGNQPQHF	TGTGCCAGCAGCCCCTGGGACAGGGGAGGCAATCAGCCCCAGCATTTT
NA	NA	TRBJ2-7	TRBV2	CASSVQGSYEQYF	TGTGCCAGCAGTGTACAGGGCTCCTACGAGCAGTACTTC
TRBD1	NA	TRBJ1-5	TRBV7-2	CASSPRQGGQPQHF	TGTGCCAGCAGCCCCCGACAGGGCGGTCAGCCCCAGCATTTT
NA	NA	TRBJ2-2	TRBV7-2	CASSQLPNTGELFF	TGTGCCAGCAGCCAACTCCCGAACACCGGGGAGCTGTTTTTT
NA	few	TRBJ2-3	TRBV6-4	CASSEGGVSTDTQYF	TGTGCCAGCAGTGAAGGCGGGGTAAGCACAGATACGCAGTATTTT
NA	NA	TRBJ2-3	TRBV6-6	CASMRTVGLGTDTQYF	TGTGCCAGCATGCGGACAGTCGGACTTGGCACAGATACGCAGTATTTT
NA	NA	TRBJ2-7	TRBV27	CASSWDAAPSYEQYF	TGTGCCAGCAGTTGGGACGCGGCGCCTTCCTACGAGCAGTACTTC
NA	NA	TRBJ2-7	TRBV7-9	CASSLATTYYEQYF	TGTGCCAGCAGCTTAGCGACGACCTACTACGAGCAGTACTTC
NA	few	TRBJ1-4	TRBV6-1	CASISAGEKLFF	TGTGCCAGCATCAGTGCCGGAGAAAAACTGTTTTTT
NA	NA	TRBJ2-3	TRBV6-4	CASSDKGGTDTQYF	TGTGCCAGCAGTGATAAGGGAGGCACAGATACGCAGTATTTT
TRBD1	NA	TRBJ1-2	TRBV27	CASSLSTGTNYGYTF	TGTGCCAGCAGTTTATCGACAGGGACTAACTATGGCTACACCTTC
NA	NA	TRBJ2-1	TRBV7-9	CASSVDSLEQFF	TGTGCCAGCAGCGTGGACAGTTTAGAGCAGTTCTTC
TRBD2	NA	TRBJ2-2	TRBV5-1	CASSPSGLANTGELFF	TGCGCCAGCAGCCCTAGCGGCCTAGCGAACACCGGGGAGCTGTTTTTT
NA	NA	TRBJ2-5	TRBV4-1	CASSRLFLGELVGETQYF	TGCGCCAGCAGCCGCCTCTTCTTGGGAGAACTAGTAGGAGAGACCCAGTACTTC
NA	NA	TRBJ2-7	TRBV30	CAWSGTGHYEQYF	TGTGCCTGGAGCGGGACGGGACACTACGAGCAGTACTTC
TRBD2	NA	TRBJ2-1	TRBV11-3	CASSSTGTSGSNEQFF	TGTGCCAGCAGCTCTACAGGGACTAGCGGGAGCAATGAGCAGTTCTTC
NA	NA	TRBJ1-5	TRBV11-3	CASSLEGAEYQPQHF	TGTGCCAGCAGCTTAGAAGGGGCAGAATATCAGCCCCAGCATTTT
TRBD1	NA	TRBJ2-2	TRBV2	CASSPTGGVTGELFF	TGTGCCAGCAGTCCGACAGGGGGCGTCACCGGGGAGCTGTTTTTT